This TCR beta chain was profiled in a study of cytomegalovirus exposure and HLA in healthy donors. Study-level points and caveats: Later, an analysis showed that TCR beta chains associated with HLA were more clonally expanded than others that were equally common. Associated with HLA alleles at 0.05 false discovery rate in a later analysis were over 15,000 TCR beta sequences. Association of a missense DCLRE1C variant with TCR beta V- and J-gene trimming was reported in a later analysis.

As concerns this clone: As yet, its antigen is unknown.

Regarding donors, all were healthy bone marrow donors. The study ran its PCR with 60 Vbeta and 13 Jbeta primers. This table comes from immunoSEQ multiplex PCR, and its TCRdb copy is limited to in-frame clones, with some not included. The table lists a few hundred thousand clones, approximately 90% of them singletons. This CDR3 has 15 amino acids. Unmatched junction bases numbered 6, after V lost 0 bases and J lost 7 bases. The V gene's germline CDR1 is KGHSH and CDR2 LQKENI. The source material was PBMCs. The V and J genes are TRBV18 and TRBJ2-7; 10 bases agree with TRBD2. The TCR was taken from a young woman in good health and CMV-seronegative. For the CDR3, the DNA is TGTGCCAGCTCACCACCAGCGGGGGGGCCCCTGGAGCAGTACTTC. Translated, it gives CASSPPAGGPLEQYF.